Detailed here is one TCR beta chain. The same CDR3 arises from other DNA sequences in this sample as well. The germline V gene encodes CDR1 LNHNV and CDR2 YYDKDF (reference sequence). The trim removed 1 base at V and 2 bases at J, leaving 4 bases unmatched. The CDR3 covers 16 residues. This record belongs to a study of blood T cell repertoires in COVID-19. Per the authors' pipeline: Estimation of nucleated cell counts relied on the amplification of reference gene primers. The assay was immunoSEQ multiplex PCR, and TCRdb's table has in-frame clones only and misses some. V and J calls and clone size are as listed in that table; D and trimming were resolved from the DNA. The repertoire includes roughly 150,000 clones, about 88% of them detected once, and 5.4% sits in the top ten.

This TCR was sampled from a human donor in a cohort sampled during active COVID-19. The sample consisted of peripheral blood. The genes are TRBV15 and TRBJ2-3; 9 positions agree with TRBD2. CDR3 sequence (DNA): TGTGCCACCAGCAGAGGACTAGCGGTTAACACAGATACGCAGTATTTT. It yields the protein CATSRGLAVNTDTQYF.